This passage covers 32 T cell receptor beta chains from one sample sequenced in a study of CD8 T cells in ankylosing spondylitis. General study points: In ankylosing spondylitis blood, a motif of roughly 8 highly homologous TCR beta variants appeared characteristic.

Their target antigens are unknown. TCRdb reanalysed the 5' RACE reads using MiXCR and keeps one entry per CDR3 protein. The sample holds about 220,000 distinct CDR3 sequences, 7% to 8% seen once. The material sequenced was blood, either unsorted or a sorted T cell fraction (not recorded which). The source of these receptors is a male donor with ankylosing spondylitis.

A few counts support this clonotype. V is TRBV11-2 and J is TRBJ2-7, with D perhaps TRBD2 (5 bases). V dropped 3 bases and J dropped 6 bases, with 15 bases sitting between them. The germline V gene has CDR1 SGHAT and CDR2 FQNNGV. CDR3 size: 14 residues. This chain's CDR3 is CASSLSGPSPEQYF. CDR3 nucleotides: TGTGCCAGCAGCTTGTCCGGGCCTAGCCCCGAGCAGTACTTC.

The J gene is TRBJ2-4, the V gene TRBV15; no clear D gene. With 1 base removed from V and 0 bases from J, the gap between germline ends came to 13 bases. CDR1 LNHNV and CDR2 YYDKDF come from the germline V gene (reference sequence). The CDR3 has 17 amino acids. In nucleotides, the CDR3 is TGTGCCACCAGCAGAGCTCCACCTACATTAGCCAAAAACATTCAGTACTTC. This translates into CATSRAPPTLAKNIQYF. Looking up the rest from reference TRBV15 and TRBJ2-4 gives the full variable domain: DAMVIQNPRYQVTQFGKPVTLSCSQTLNHNVMYWYQQKSSQAPKLLFHYYDKDFNNEADTPDNFQSRRPNTSFCFLDIRSPGLGDTAMYLCATSRAPPTLAKNIQYFGAGTRLSVL.

About this clonotype: The junction departs from the called germline gene at one end, perhaps through a read error. The chain combines TRBV3-1 with TRBJ1-5; D is unclear. The CDR3 has 13 residues. Germline assignment: CDR1 LGHDT and CDR2 YNNKEL (reference sequence). The CDR3 nucleotides are TGTGCCAGCAGCCAAGATTGGAATCAGCCCCAGCTTTTT. It translates to CASSQDWNQPQLF.

In its sample, this clonotype was seen many times. The genes are TRBV20-1 and TRBJ2-1; 7 bases agree with TRBD1. Germline values: CDR1 DFQATT, CDR2 SNEGSKA (reference sequence). V shed 0 bases and J 4 bases; nucleotides not matched to a gene: 6. The CDR3 has 15 residues. The CDR3 nucleotides read TGCAGTGCTAGAGACCCCGGGACAGCATACAATGAGCAGTTCTTC. Translated: CSARDPGTAYNEQFF.

The J gene is TRBJ1-1, the V gene TRBV9, with D possibly being TRBD1 (5 bases). Trimming left V 0 bases short and J 1 base short, with 13 bases between. The CDR3 is 16 residues long. Germline lookup yields CDR1 SGDLS and CDR2 YYNGEE. CDR3 loop: CASSVGAGTGNTEAFF. CDR3 in DNA: TGTGCCAGCAGCGTAGGGGCGGGGACGGGGAACACTGAAGCTTTCTTT.

This clonotype has at least ten counts. The chain uses TRBV10-3 and TRBJ2-1; no clear D gene. CDR3 length: 15 amino acids. From germline, CDR1 is ENHRY and CDR2 SYGVKD. V was trimmed by 8 bases and J by 0 bases, leaving 14 bases between them. The CDR3 DNA reads as TGTGCCATCGGTAACGGCATTGGCTCCTACAATGAGCAGTTCTTC. Translating it yields CAIGNGIGSYNEQFF.

This clonotype was found many times. Mismatch with germline at one junction end may stem from a read error. The chain couples TRBV6-6 to TRBJ1-2; D is possibly TRBD1 (6 bases). Per germline, CDR1 MNHNY and CDR2 SVGAGI (reference sequence). The CDR3 runs to 12 residues. The CDR3 sequence: CARRDNFYGYTF. CDR3 in DNA: TGTGCCCGCAGGGACAACTTCTATGGCTACACCTTC.

A few counts support this clonotype. This chain joins TRBV6-2 or TRBV6-3 and TRBJ2-7, with 7 bases identical to TRBD1. Germline V CDR1 and CDR2: MNHEY, SVGEGT. The CDR3 spans 16 residues. J gave up 3 bases and V 0 bases, and 8 bases lay outside the gene matches. CDR3 sequence: CASSYSIPDRRYEQYF. The CDR3 DNA reads as TGTGCCAGCAGTTACTCGATCCCGGACAGGCGCTACGAGCAGTACTTC.

This clonotype has ten or more counts. The chain links TRBV4-3 to TRBJ1-6; D not resolved. This CDR3 has 16 amino acids. Germline V gene sequence: CDR1 LGHNA, CDR2 YSLEER. V lost 0 bases, J lost 6 bases, and 12 bases lay in between. DNA of the CDR3: TGCGCCAGCAGCCAAGATCGTTTACCAGCTAATTCACCCCTCCACTTT. The encoded protein is CASSQDRLPANSPLHF.

This clonotype was detected many times. The rearrangement links TRBV4-1 to TRBJ2-2; D may correspond to TRBD1 or TRBD2 (5 bases each). The CDR3 runs to 15 residues. Trimming cost V 1 base and J 5 bases, with 11 bases left between them. CDR1 and CDR2 from the germline V gene are MGHRA and YSYEKL. The CDR3 is CASSQGQGETGELFF. The DNA of the CDR3 is TGCGCCAGCAGCCAAGGTCAGGGAGAAACCGGGGAGCTGTTTTTT.

This clonotype has a handful of counts. The chain links TRBV20-1 to TRBJ1-5; D unresolved. V gave up 3 bases and J gave up 3 bases, with 6 bases separating them. The CDR3 totals 12 residues. Germline CDR1 and CDR2: DFQATT and SNEGSKA (reference sequence). The CDR3 sequence is CSARSPNQPQHF. In DNA form, the CDR3 reads TGCAGTGCTAGGTCCCCCAATCAGCCCCAGCATTTT.

The chain recombines TRBV6-2 or TRBV6-3 with TRBJ2-1; 7 positions agree with TRBD1. Looked up from germline, CDR1 is MNHEY and CDR2 is SVGEGT. This CDR3 contains 15 residues. V trimming: 0 bases; J trimming: 12 bases; junction bases outside the gene matches: 11. The CDR3, as DNA: TGTGCCAGCAGTTACTCGAGGGGGCCTCCTGTCGGGCAGTTCTTC. Amino acid sequence: CASSYSRGPPVGQFF.

This clonotype was observed at least ten times. The chain couples TRBV20-1 to TRBJ2-7; D possibly matches TRBD1 or TRBD2 (5 bases each). The ends were cut back, 3 bases at V and 2 bases at J, with 17 bases in the middle. Per germline, CDR1 DFQATT and CDR2 SNEGSKA (reference sequence). There are 15 residues in the CDR3. The CDR3 reads CSARRVAGTPYEQYF. CDR3 bases: TGCAGTGCTAGGCGGGTTGCAGGGACCCCCTACGAGCAGTACTTC.

This clonotype was observed many times. The genes are TRBV5-1 and TRBJ2-1; a weak D match, TRBD2 (5 bases). V lost 2 bases and J 0 bases, leaving 9 bases between the germline ends. Germline assignment: CDR1 SGHRS and CDR2 YFSETQ. This CDR3 is 15 amino acids long. The chain's CDR3 is CASSFSGNSYNEQFF. The DNA for the CDR3 is TGCGCCAGCAGCTTTTCGGGGAACTCCTACAATGAGCAGTTCTTC.

This clonotype was found many times. The CDR3 DNA reads TGTGCCAGCAGCTTAGGCGACAGGGAGCAGTACTTC. Translation: CASSLGDREQYF. The rearrangement links TRBV7-9 to TRBJ2-7; a possible D gene is TRBD1 (6 bases). The CDR3 covers 12 residues. V was pared by 1 base and J by 7 bases, with 8 bases between. CDR1 is SEHNR, CDR2 FQNEAQ, per germline (reference sequence).

There are many counts of this clonotype. This chain joins TRBV5-1 and TRBJ2-7, with 10 bases lining up with TRBD2. V lost 2 bases and J lost 6; bases outside the gene matches: 8. The CDR3 covers 15 residues. Germline loops: CDR1 SGHRS, CDR2 YFSETQ. CDR3 amino acids: CASSFSAGGLREQYF. CDR3 in DNA: TGCGCCAGCAGCTTTTCAGCGGGAGGGCTGCGCGAGCAGTACTTC.

This clonotype was counted many times. The V call is TRBV7-9, the J call TRBJ1-1; perhaps TRBD1 as D (5 bases). Trimming shortened V by 2 bases and J by 0 bases, and 13 bases separated the two germline ends. CDR1 and CDR2 from the germline V gene are SEHNR and FQNEAQ (reference sequence). This CDR3 has 16 amino acids. CDR3 DNA: TGTGCCAGCAGCTTAACGACCGGGGCTCTGAACACTGAAGCTTTCTTT. Translated: CASSLTTGALNTEAFF.

In regard to this clonotype: This clone may be a read error of a much larger clone one base away. This chain links TRBV5-6 with TRBJ2-1; D may be TRBD1 (5 bases). CDR1 and CDR2 (germline): SGHDT, YYEEEE. The CDR3 runs to 13 residues. This chain's CDR3 is CANSLAFGAEQFF. The CDR3 region has the DNA TGTGCCAACAGCTTGGCGTTTGGGGCAGAGCAGTTCTTC. Together with reference TRBV5-6 and TRBJ2-1, the CDR3 gives the full variable domain: DAGVTQSPTHLIKTRGQQVTLRCSPKSGHDTVSWYQQALGQGPQFIFQYYEEEERQRGNFPDRFSGHQFPNYSSELNVNALLLGDSALYLCANSLAFGAEQFFGPGTRLTVL.

This clonotype was counted at least ten times. This chain links TRBV6-1 with TRBJ2-1; TRBD1 might be the D (6 bases). Trimming took off 6 bases at V and 10 bases at J, with 10 bases between the two ends. This CDR3 spans 11 amino acids. The germline gives CDR1 MNHNS, CDR2 SASEGT. The DNA for the CDR3 is TGTGCCAGCAGGTATGGGGGCGAGCAGTTCTTC. This translates into CASRYGGEQFF.

This clonotype was observed at least ten times. The chain links TRBV7-8 to TRBJ1-5; D is undetermined. Germline CDR1 reads SGHVS; CDR2 reads FQNEAQ. The CDR3 length is 15 residues. Trimming shortened V by 5 bases and J by 8 bases, and 19 bases separated the two germline ends. The CDR3 nucleotides are TGTGCCAGCAGCCCCGACTCATCACCTCGGGAGCCCCAGCATTTT. Translated, it gives CASSPDSSPREPQHF.

This clonotype appeared a few times. The V and J genes are TRBV12-3 or TRBV12-4 and TRBJ2-7; D ambiguous. The CDR3 is 14 residues long. The V end lost 6 bases, the J end lost 3 bases, and 15 bases lay between the germline ends. The chain's CDR3 is CASRGREGIYEQYF. The CDR3 region has the DNA TGTGCCAGCAGAGGAAGGGAAGGTATCTACGAGCAGTACTTC.

This clonotype was recorded at least ten times. The chain recombines TRBV6-4 with TRBJ2-1, with D tentatively TRBD1 (6 bases). Germline lookup yields CDR1 MRHNA and CDR2 SNTAGT. The CDR3 spans 13 residues. Trimming took off 4 bases at V and 8 bases at J, with 12 bases between the two ends. In DNA form, the CDR3 reads TGTGCCAGCAGTGTGGCTTGGGGGCATGAGCAGTTCTTC. Translating it yields CASSVAWGHEQFF.

The sample holds a few counts of this clonotype. The chain is built from TRBV27 and TRBJ2-2; no clear D gene. With 6 bases removed from V and 3 bases from J, the gap between germline ends came to 17 bases. Germline V CDR1 and CDR2: MNHEY, SMNVEV (reference sequence). There are 16 residues in the CDR3. The CDR3 coding sequence is TGTGCCAGCAGCACGCCATGGCTAACAGACACCGGGGAGCTGTTTTTT. Encoded protein: CASSTPWLTDTGELFF.

This clonotype has ten or more counts. The chain has TRBV20-1 and TRBJ2-1, with no clear D. Germline assignment: CDR1 DFQATT and CDR2 SNEGSKA (reference sequence). V was shortened by 6 bases and J by 5 bases, with 11 bases between the two germline ends. The CDR3 is 12 amino acids. CDR3 region: CSAPRNNNEQFF. The CDR3 region has the DNA TGCAGTGCCCCCCGGAATAACAATGAGCAGTTCTTC.

J is TRBJ1-2 and V is TRBV7-9; D perhaps matches TRBD1 (5 bases). This CDR3 has 16 amino acids. Looked up from germline, CDR1 is SEHNR and CDR2 is FQNEAQ (reference sequence). Trimming removed 1 base from V and 2 bases from J, with 14 bases in between. The CDR3 loop reads CASSLGGEGVNYGYTF. CDR3 nucleotide sequence: TGTGCCAGCAGCTTAGGAGGAGAAGGGGTCAACTATGGCTACACCTTC.

This clonotype was detected many times. The gene calls are TRBV12-3 or TRBV12-4 and TRBJ2-4; D gene uncertain. The CDR3 contains 12 residues. V lost 7 bases and J 3 bases, leaving 7 bases between the germline ends. The CDR3 bases are TGTGCCAGCAACGTAGGCAAAAACATTCAGTACTTC. Translated, it gives CASNVGKNIQYF.

This clonotype was observed many times. The chain is built from TRBV27 and TRBJ1-2; D is possibly TRBD1 (6 bases). CDR1 MNHEY and CDR2 SMNVEV come from the germline V gene (reference sequence). With 8 bases removed from V and 4 bases from J, the gap between germline ends came to 17 bases. The CDR3 loop spans 14 amino acids. CDR3: CASGFQGTGYGYTF. The CDR3 bases are TGTGCCAGCGGGTTCCAGGGGACGGGCTATGGCTACACCTTC.

This clonotype was seen many times. This chain connects TRBV6-2 or TRBV6-3 to TRBJ1-1; a possible D gene is TRBD1 (5 bases). Between the trimmed V and J ends, which lost 5 bases and 0 bases, there was a span of 13 bases. This CDR3 has 15 amino acids. CDR1 is MNHEY, CDR2 SVGEGT, per germline. The CDR3 here is CASSPFGGMNTEAFF. Written as DNA, the CDR3 is TGTGCCAGCAGTCCTTTTGGGGGAATGAACACTGAAGCTTTCTTT.

This clonotype was seen repeatedly, ten times or more. V and J are TRBV13 and TRBJ2-7, with no clear D. The CDR3 runs to 14 residues. V was cut by 3 bases and J by 0 bases, with 9 bases left in between. From germline, CDR1 is PRHDT and CDR2 FYEKMQ (reference sequence). The CDR3 protein is CASSFMVSSYEQYF. CDR3 sequence (DNA): TGTGCCAGCAGCTTTATGGTTAGCTCCTACGAGCAGTACTTC. Full variable domain (remainder filled in from reference TRBV13 and TRBJ2-7): AAGVIQSPRHLIKEKRETATLKCYPIPRHDTVYWYQQGPGQDPQFLISFYEKMQSDKGSIPDRFSAQQFSDYHSELNMSSLELGDSALYFCASSFMVSSYEQYFGPGTRLTVT.

This clonotype has a handful of counts. Possible read error: a much larger clone is one base away. V and J are TRBV7-2 and TRBJ1-5; 7 bases are shared with TRBD1. Germline trimming cut 5 bases from V and 9 bases from J; bases unmatched to any gene: 10. Germline lookup yields CDR1 SGHTA and CDR2 FQGNSA. There are 14 residues in the CDR3. The CDR3 reads CASSHRGPGSPQHF. The CDR3 coding sequence is TGTGCCAGCAGCCACAGGGGACCGGGTTCGCCCCAGCATTTT.

This clonotype was observed once. This chain connects TRBV7-6 to TRBJ2-1; the D gene is possibly TRBD2 (7 bases). Germline V gives CDR1 SGHVS, CDR2 FNYEAQ. This CDR3 region has 12 residues. Trimming cost V 8 bases and J 8 bases, with 13 bases left between them. The CDR3, as DNA: TGTGCCAGCCGAGGGGGGGTCGATGAGCAGTTCTTC. Translation gives CASRGGVDEQFF.

This clonotype showed up many times. The chain is built from TRBV12-3 or TRBV12-4 and TRBJ2-1; a possible D gene is TRBD2 (5 bases). This CDR3 comprises 12 residues. Trimming removed 3 bases at V and 13 bases at J, with 13 bases between. The CDR3 DNA sequence: TGTGCCAGCAGTTTCGAAGGACTGAACCAGTTCTTC. Translating gives CASSFEGLNQFF.